One sample yielded the 24 T cell receptor beta chains listed below, sequenced in a study of T-cell reconstitution after alpha-beta-depleted transplantation in children. The authors prepared the TCRbeta library with unique molecular identifiers. From the PCR reads, TCRdb called clonotypes with MiXCR, one entry per CDR3 protein. The sample has about 72,000 distinct CDR3 sequences; 7% to 8% are singletons. Here the sequenced sample was PBMCs from the stem cell graft donor, taken from the stem cell graft. The receptors come from a human donor who donated a stem cell graft to a child with acute lymphoblastic leukemia.

This clonotype was recorded many times. J is TRBJ1-1 and V is TRBV27; no reliable D call. This CDR3 is 12 amino acids long. Germline V CDR1 and CDR2: MNHEY, SMNVEV (reference sequence). V was clipped by 4 bases and J by 14 bases, with 17 bases between them. CDR3 DNA: TGTGCCAGCAGTTCTTGGACCGGTACGGGGTTCTTT. It codes for CASSSWTGTGFF.

This clonotype occurred many times. The rearrangement links TRBV28 to TRBJ2-7; perhaps TRBD2 as D (6 bases). Germline values: CDR1 MDHEN, CDR2 SYDVKM. The CDR3 runs to 14 residues. The V end was cut by 3 bases, the J end by 2 bases, with 11 bases between. This CDR3 reads CASSFFGRTYEQYF. Written as DNA, the CDR3 is TGTGCCAGCAGTTTTTTCGGGAGAACCTACGAGCAGTACTTC.

This clonotype was counted many times. The chain links TRBV7-7 to TRBJ2-2; TRBD1 matches 10 bases. Trimming took 1 base from V and 4 from J; bases not matched to a gene: 3. The CDR3 runs to 16 residues. The germline V gene has CDR1 SSHAT and CDR2 FNYEAQ (reference sequence). In DNA, the CDR3 is TGTGCCAGCAGCTTAGAGGGACAGGGGTCCACCGGGGAGCTGTTTTTT. Amino acids: CASSLEGQGSTGELFF.

This clonotype was detected ten times or more. The DNA for the CDR3 is TGTGCCAGCAGTTACCAAGGACAGGGGAAGGAGACCCAGTACTTC. Its protein product is CASSYQGQGKETQYF. This chain uses TRBV6-5 with TRBJ2-5, with TRBD1 matching over 9 bases. Losses at the gene ends were 2 bases for V and 5 bases for J; bases not matched to a gene: 6. The germline gives CDR1 MNHEY, CDR2 SVGAGI. The CDR3 is made up of 15 amino acids.

This clonotype was observed at least ten times. DNA of the CDR3: TGTGCCAGCAGTTCGACCGGGACAGGGAATGAAAAACTGTTTTTT. As protein: CASSSTGTGNEKLFF. The chain couples TRBV6-5 to TRBJ1-4; 9 nucleotides line up with TRBD1. This CDR3 region has 15 residues. Germline loops: CDR1 MNHEY, CDR2 SVGAGI. Trimming removed 4 bases from V and 5 bases from J; junction bases left unmatched: 5.

This clonotype showed up many times. The J gene is TRBJ1-6, the V gene TRBV7-2; no clear D. There are 13 residues in the CDR3. Germline CDR1 and CDR2: SGHTA and FQGNSA. The germline V and J ends were trimmed by 1 base and 8 bases, with 6 bases remaining between them. The CDR3 sequence is CASSLDRYSPLHF. CDR3 in DNA: TGTGCCAGCAGCTTAGATAGGTATTCACCCCTCCACTTT.

There are many counts of this clonotype. The chain combines TRBV20-1 with TRBJ2-1; 8 bases match TRBD1. The CDR3 sequence is 16 residues long. V shed 5 bases and J 5 bases; nucleotides not matched to a gene: 14. The germline CDR1 and CDR2 sequences are DFQATT and SNEGSKA (reference sequence). CDR3 region: CSAWDRLEGGHNEQFF. CDR3 coding DNA: TGCAGTGCTTGGGACAGGCTGGAAGGGGGCCACAATGAGCAGTTCTTC.

The chain has TRBV5-4 and TRBJ1-1, with 8 bases matching TRBD1. The CDR3 consists of 12 residues. The germline CDR1 and CDR2 sequences are SGHNT and YYREEE (reference sequence). V lost 7 bases, J lost 6 bases, and 5 bases stayed unmatched. CDR3 region: CASGQGLAEAFF. The CDR3 nucleotides are TGTGCCAGCGGACAGGGTTTAGCTGAAGCTTTCTTT.

Ten or more counts support this clonotype. This chain joins TRBV11-3 and TRBJ2-1; weak D call: TRBD2 (8 bases). Germline CDR1 reads SGHNT; CDR2 reads YENEEA. CDR3 length equals 15 residues. Trimming left V 5 bases short and J 8 bases short, with 19 bases between. CDR3 loop: CASSAGRGRLDEQFF. The CDR3 coding sequence is TGTGCCAGCAGCGCCGGGAGGGGGCGTTTGGATGAGCAGTTCTTC. Complete variable domain (other parts from reference TRBV11-3 and TRBJ2-1): EAGVVQSPRYKIIEKKQPVAFWCNPISGHNTLYWYLQNLGQGPELLIRYENEEAVDDSQLPKDRFSAERLKGVDSTLKIQPAELGDSAVYLCASSAGRGRLDEQFFGPGTRLTVL.

The table lists this clonotype with a few counts. V is TRBV28 and J is TRBJ1-2; D unresolved. The V end lost 2 bases, the J end lost 9 bases, and 10 bases lay between the germline ends. The CDR3 extends over 12 amino acids. Germline assignment: CDR1 MDHEN and CDR2 SYDVKM. Here the CDR3 DNA reads TGTGCCAGCAGTTTACAGAGGAATAGCTACACCTTC. Its protein product is CASSLQRNSYTF.

J is TRBJ2-2 and V is TRBV6-4, with 9 bases lining up with TRBD1. From germline, CDR1 is MRHNA and CDR2 SNTAGT. V lost 4 bases, J lost 5 bases, and 5 bases stayed unmatched. The CDR3 runs to 15 residues. The CDR3 DNA follows: TGTGCCAGCAGTGCCGGGACAGGGTCTACCGGGGAGCTGTTTTTT. Its translation is CASSAGTGSTGELFF.

This clonotype was found many times. V and J are TRBV20-1 and TRBJ2-7; the D call may be TRBD1 or TRBD2 (5 bases each). Germline V gene data show CDR1 as DFQATT and CDR2 as SNEGSKA (reference sequence). The CDR3 runs to 13 residues. The V and J ends lost 0 bases and 3 bases respectively, with 9 bases between them. The chain's CDR3 is CSARETGGYEQYF. For the CDR3, the DNA is TGCAGTGCTAGAGAGACTGGGGGCTACGAGCAGTACTTC.

This clonotype has just a few counts. The chain carries TRBV6-1 and TRBJ2-7; 8 nucleotides line up with TRBD1. The trim removed 6 bases at V and 5 bases at J, leaving 9 bases unmatched. The CDR3 runs to 14 residues. Germline CDR1 is MNHNS and CDR2 is SASEGT. CDR3 in DNA: TGTGCCAGCAGGCCCCCGACAGGGGAGGACGAGCAGTACTTC. Translation: CASRPPTGEDEQYF.

This clonotype was seen at least ten times. The J gene is TRBJ1-2, the V gene TRBV12-3 or TRBV12-4; D remains ambiguous. The CDR3 sequence is 15 residues long. The germline V and J ends were trimmed by 0 bases and 4 bases, with 12 bases remaining between them. CDR3 coding DNA: TGTGCCAGCAGTTTAGCAGGCAGACCCTCCTATGGCTACACCTTC. Protein sequence: CASSLAGRPSYGYTF.

This clonotype has at least ten counts. CDR3 coding DNA: TGTGCCAGCAGTCTCCGCTCCTCGACAGGGAGGATCGACGAGCAGTACTTC. This gives the protein CASSLRSSTGRIDEQYF. This rearrangement joins TRBV28 to TRBJ2-7; weak D call: TRBD1 (7 bases). V was cut by 5 bases and J by 5 bases, with 25 bases left in between. This CDR3 is built from 17 residues. Germline CDR1 reads MDHEN; CDR2 reads SYDVKM.

Many counts were recorded for this clonotype. This chain joins TRBV27 and TRBJ2-3; 7 bases match TRBD2. There are 13 residues in the CDR3. Per germline, CDR1 MNHEY and CDR2 SMNVEV (reference sequence). Unmatched junction bases numbered 2, after V lost 8 bases and J lost 0 bases. CDR3 in amino acids: CASGSGSTDTQYF. Written as DNA, the CDR3 is TGTGCCAGCGGTAGCGGGAGCACAGATACGCAGTATTTT.

This clonotype showed up many times. This chain connects TRBV7-2 to TRBJ2-7; D gene uncertain. The ends were cut back, 3 bases at V and 12 bases at J, with 15 bases in the middle. The CDR3 length is 12 residues. Germline V lookup: CDR1 SGHTA, CDR2 FQGNSA. The CDR3 loop reads CASSLGLGSGYF. The CDR3 bases are TGTGCCAGCAGCTTGGGCCTAGGATCGGGGTACTTC.

This clonotype was counted a few times. CDR3 sequence: CASSLKWGTEAFF. The CDR3 DNA sequence: TGTGCCAGCAGTTTAAAGTGGGGAACTGAAGCTTTCTTT. This sequence joins TRBV12-3 or TRBV12-4 and TRBJ1-1; D remains ambiguous. This CDR3 comprises 13 residues. Trimming pared 2 bases from V and 5 bases from J, leaving 9 bases between.

In this sample, this clonotype turned up many times. This rearrangement joins TRBV7-9 to TRBJ1-5, with D unclear. Looked up from germline, CDR1 is SEHNR and CDR2 is FQNEAQ (reference sequence). The CDR3 extends over 14 amino acids. Between the trimmed V and J ends, which lost 4 bases and 0 bases, there was a span of 7 bases. The CDR3 region has the DNA TGTGCCAGCAGCTCCCAATATAGCAATCAGCCCCAGCATTTT. As protein: CASSSQYSNQPQHF.

The gene calls are TRBV6-4 and TRBJ2-7, with D maybe TRBD2 (7 bases). Germline V lookup: CDR1 MRHNA, CDR2 SNTAGT. CDR3 size: 15 residues. Trimming shortened V by 3 bases and J by 4 bases, and 16 bases separated the two germline ends. The CDR3 loop reads CASSEGGGGAYEQYF. CDR3 sequence (DNA): TGTGCCAGCAGTGAGGGCGGGGGCGGCGCGTACGAGCAGTACTTC.

This clonotype was counted at least ten times. This chain's CDR3 is CSVFPSTEAFF. Written as DNA, the CDR3 is TGCAGCGTTTTTCCCTCCACTGAAGCTTTCTTT. The chain joins TRBV29-1 to TRBJ1-1; D gene uncertain. The CDR3 is 11 amino acids. V lost 5 bases, J lost 4 bases, and 8 bases lay in between. The germline CDR1 and CDR2 sequences are SQVTM and ANQGSEA. Full variable domain (remainder filled in from reference TRBV29-1 and TRBJ1-1): SAVISQKPSRDICQRGTSLTIQCQVDSQVTMMFWYRQQPGQSLTLIATANQGSEATYESGFVIDKFPISRPNLTFSTLTVSNMSPEDSSIYLCSVFPSTEAFFGQGTRLTVV.

This clonotype showed up many times. The CDR3 region has the DNA TGTGCCAGCAGCTTTGTATCCGGCTACACCTTC. Residues: CASSFVSGYTF. The chain links TRBV5-4 to TRBJ1-2; no clear D gene. Germline V CDR1 and CDR2: SGHNT, YYREEE (reference sequence). Between the trimmed V and J ends, which lost 2 bases and 8 bases, there was a span of 7 bases. This CDR3 has 11 amino acids.

The V and J genes are TRBV27 and TRBJ1-2; TRBD1 aligns across 9 bases. Germline values: CDR1 MNHEY, CDR2 SMNVEV (reference sequence). After removal of 4 bases from V and 8 bases from J, the junction contained 5 bases not matched to a gene. This CDR3 is 13 amino acids long. The CDR3 here is CASSWTGASGYTF. CDR3 coding DNA: TGTGCCAGCAGTTGGACAGGGGCTAGCGGCTACACCTTC.

This clonotype was picked up many times. The J gene is TRBJ2-1, the V gene TRBV6-2 or TRBV6-3; 7 nucleotides line up with TRBD2. The V and J ends lost 6 bases and 5 bases, in that order; junction bases with no gene match: 7. CDR1 is MNHEY and CDR2 is SVGEGT in the germline V gene. The length of the CDR3 is 14 residues. The CDR3 sequence: CASSPAGEHNEQFF. CDR3 DNA: TGTGCCAGCAGCCCCGCGGGGGAACACAATGAGCAGTTCTTC.